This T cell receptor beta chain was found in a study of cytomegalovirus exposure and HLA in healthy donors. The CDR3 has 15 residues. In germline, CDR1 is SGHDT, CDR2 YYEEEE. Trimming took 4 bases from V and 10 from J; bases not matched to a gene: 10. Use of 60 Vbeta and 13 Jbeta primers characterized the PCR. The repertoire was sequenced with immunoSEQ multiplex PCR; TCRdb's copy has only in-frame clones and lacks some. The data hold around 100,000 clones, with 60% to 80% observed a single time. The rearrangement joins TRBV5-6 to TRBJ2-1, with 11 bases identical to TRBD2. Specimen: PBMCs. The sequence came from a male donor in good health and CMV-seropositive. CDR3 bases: TGTGCCAGCAGCATACTAGCGGGAGAATCCCAAGAGCAGTTCTTC. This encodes CASSILAGESQEQFF.